Presented here are 17 T cell receptor beta chains from one specimen sequenced in a study of CXCR3-negative and CXCR3-positive naive CD8 T cells. The authors prepared UMI-labeled TRB cDNA libraries by 5' RACE. TCRdb re-called the 5' RACE reads; one entry per CDR3 protein, DNA not given. The sample features 70,000 to 95,000 distinct CDR3 sequences, with about 1.4% in its top ten. Source material: naive CXCR3- CD8+ T cells from blood. Subset: CD45RO-CCR7+CD27+CD95- naive CD8+ T cells lacking CXCR3 (TNR3-). Source of these receptors: a human donor in good health. Some clones in this sample may be carry-over from other donors' samples.

The CDR3 reads CSVHLYNEQFF. The chain links TRBV29-1 to TRBJ2-1. Germline V gene data show CDR1 as SQVTM and CDR2 as ANQGSEA. The length of the CDR3 is 11 residues.

This rearrangement joins TRBV7-2 to TRBJ2-7; TCRdb's D call of TRBD2 is untestable without DNA. CDR3 length equals 12 residues. CDR1 is SGHTA, CDR2 FQGNSA, per germline. CDR3: CASREGIQEQYF.

The chain is built from TRBV7-3 and TRBJ2-3; TCRdb gives TRBD1 as the D gene, but with no DNA this cannot be confirmed. The germline gives CDR1 SGHTA, CDR2 FQGTGA. This CDR3 region has 14 residues. The CDR3 sequence is CASSLWGGTDTQYF.

This sequence joins TRBV2 and TRBJ1-2. The CDR3 sequence is 14 residues long. The germline V gene has CDR1 SNHLY and CDR2 FYNNEI. This CDR3 is CASRSTWANYGYTF.

This chain connects TRBV15 to TRBJ2-1; the D call from TCRdb, TRBD2, cannot be confirmed without DNA. This CDR3 has 15 amino acids. CDR1 is LNHNV and CDR2 is YYDKDF in the germline V gene (reference sequence). The CDR3 sequence: CATSRDAGSYNEQFF.

The rearrangement links TRBV5-5 to TRBJ1-5. There are 13 residues in the CDR3. The germline CDR1 and CDR2 sequences are SGHKS and YYEKEE (reference sequence). The CDR3: CASSLGPTEPQHF.

This chain joins TRBV7-9 and TRBJ2-5; checking the TCRdb D call of TRBD1 is not possible without DNA. In germline, CDR1 is SEHNR, CDR2 FQNEAQ (reference sequence). There are 15 residues in the CDR3. The CDR3 protein is CASIVAGGPGETQYF.

This CDR3 is CSGAGTGATGELFF. The chain combines TRBV29-1 with TRBJ2-2; there is no DNA to check the TCRdb D call of TRBD1. From germline, CDR1 is SQVTM and CDR2 ANQGSEA. The CDR3 extends over 14 amino acids.

The gene calls are TRBV7-9 and TRBJ2-3; TCRdb lists TRBD2, though no DNA is available to test this call. This CDR3 is 15 amino acids long. Germline assignment: CDR1 SEHNR and CDR2 FQNEAQ (reference sequence). The CDR3 loop is CASRGPGLVPILQYF. The full variable domain, its missing parts supplied by reference TRBV7-9 and TRBJ2-3, is DTGVSQNPRHKITKRGQNVTFRCDPISEHNRLYWYRQTLGQGPEFLTYFQNEAQLEKSRLLSDRFSAERPKGSFSTLEIQRTEQGDSAMYLCASRGPGLVPILQYFGPGTRLTVL.

The rearrangement uses TRBV12-3 or TRBV12-4 and TRBJ2-1; TCRdb's assignment of TRBD2 cannot be checked, as there is no DNA. The CDR3 covers 15 residues. The CDR3 sequence is CASSFASGSVYEQFF.

V usage is TRBV24-1 and J usage is TRBJ2-2; TCRdb indicates TRBD1, and absent DNA this call remains unverified. The CDR3 loop spans 16 amino acids. CDR1 and CDR2 (germline): KGHDR, SFDVKD. This CDR3 is CATSETGTKNTGELFF.

The rearrangement joins TRBV7-2 to TRBJ2-7; absent DNA, TCRdb's TRBD2 call cannot be checked. Germline V CDR1 and CDR2: SGHTA, FQGNSA. The length of the CDR3 is 16 residues. The CDR3 protein is CASSFTPGLAGYEQYF.

The chain is built from TRBV28 and TRBJ2-1; TCRdb returns TRBD2, unconfirmable since there is no DNA. This CDR3 region has 16 residues. Germline V gene data show CDR1 as MDHEN and CDR2 as SYDVKM. Here the CDR3 reads CASSLPLAGGLPEQFF.

The chain employs TRBV29-1 and TRBJ2-7. Germline values: CDR1 SQVTM, CDR2 ANQGSEA. There are 15 residues in the CDR3. This CDR3 reads CSVKGQVNRPYEQYF.

V gene TRBV7-3 combines with J gene TRBJ2-1; TCRdb selects TRBD2, and the lack of DNA leaves this call unchecked. The CDR3 has 14 residues. Germline values: CDR1 SGHTA, CDR2 FQGTGA. The CDR3 here is CASSSSGPYNEQFF.

The CDR3 loop is CASSDPGTGAYDEQYF. The V call is TRBV9, the J call TRBJ2-7; TCRdb picks TRBD1, but there is no DNA to check that call. The germline V gene encodes CDR1 SGDLS and CDR2 YYNGEE. The CDR3 covers 16 residues.

This chain uses TRBV19 with TRBJ2-7; the TRBD1 assignment by TCRdb is unverifiable without DNA. Germline CDR1 is LNHDA and CDR2 is SQIVND (reference sequence). The CDR3 is made up of 14 amino acids. CDR3 protein: CASSIGDLSYEQYF.